These T cell receptor beta chains were read from a single sample in a study of blood T cells in healthy people across ages. TCRdb processed the 5' RACE reads anew with MiXCR; each CDR3 protein has one entry. This table has about 760,000 distinct CDR3 sequences, around 25% appearing once. These data also featured in a second study, about T cells of mothers and their children.

Specimen: blood. The receptors here all came from a boy aged 10-17 years in good health. CDR3s include the opening cysteine and the closing phenylalanine or tryptophan. Fields, in order: J gene, clone size, D gene, V gene, CDR3 DNA, CDR3 protein. The D gene is left open where the match is weak. Clone size is shown for a subset of rows, as once, few, many or a class of expanded clone.

>TRBJ1-3|NA|NA|TRBV12-3/TRBV12-4
TGTGCCAGCAGTTCCGGACTCCCCGAGGGAGGAAACACCATATATTTT
CASSSGLPEGGNTIYF
>TRBJ2-1|NA|TRBD2|TRBV29-1
TGCAGCGGAGAAGTGTCAAGACAGGGACTAGCGTGGAATGAGCAGTTCTTC
CSGEVSRQGLAWNEQFF
>TRBJ2-1|NA|NA|TRBV7-8
TGTGCCAGCAGCTTTAACGTACTGGATGAGCAGTTCTTC
CASSFNVLDEQFF
>TRBJ2-1|NA|TRBD1|TRBV28
TGTGCCAGCAGTTTCCAGGGGGCGGGTCGTAATGAGCAGTTCTTC
CASSFQGAGRNEQFF
>TRBJ2-5|few|TRBD1|TRBV28
TGTGCCAGCAGTTTATTGGACAGGGAAGAGACCCAGTACTTC
CASSLLDREETQYF
>TRBJ2-5|few|NA|TRBV28
TGTGCCAGCAGCCCCTATCGAGGGGGAGAGACCCAGTACTTC
CASSPYRGGETQYF
>TRBJ1-1|few|TRBD1|TRBV5-5
TGTGCCAGCAGCCCGACCGGACAGGGGCTTGAAGCTTTCTTT
CASSPTGQGLEAFF
>TRBJ2-4|NA|TRBD1|TRBV12-5
TGTGCTAGTGGTTTTGAGACAGGGCCCGATAAAGAGTACTTC
CASGFETGPDKEYF
>TRBJ2-3|NA|TRBD2|TRBV29-1
TGCAGCGTTGACACTAGCGGCAAGGATACGCAGTATTTT
CSVDTSGKDTQYF
>TRBJ1-2|few|NA|TRBV4-1
TGCGCCAGCAGTCCTTATTTGAGGGACTATGGCTACACCTTC
CASSPYLRDYGYTF
>TRBJ2-1|few|TRBD2|TRBV3-1
TGTGCCAGCAGCCAAGATACACTAGCGGGGGTCATCTACAATGAGCAGTTCTTC
CASSQDTLAGVIYNEQFF
>TRBJ1-4|few|NA|TRBV7-2
TGTGCCAGCAGCGGGCAGGCTTCAGGGGAAAAACTGGTTTTT
CASSGQASGEKLVF
>TRBJ2-3|NA|NA|TRBV7-9
TGTGCCAGCAGCTTAATAGGGGGAGGGCCGGCGGATACGCAGTATTTT
CASSLIGGGPADTQYF